The entry below gives a single T cell receptor (beta chain) sequence along with its context. Its specificity is not known. The junction shows a germline mismatch at one end, possibly a read error. The source material, RNA transcripts, was used to amplify TCR beta CDR3 regions. When the TCR CDR3 underwent first-round RT-PCR, the HTBI primer set was used. TCRdb called the multiplex PCR reads again in MiXCR, with one record for every CDR3 protein. The data contain under 350,000 distinct CDR3 sequences, over 15% of them singletons. The CDR3 contains 15 residues. Germline CDR1 and CDR2: SGDLS and YYNGEE. The entry originates in a study of T cells in Graves' hyperthyroidism and ophthalmopathy. Study overall: Peripheral blood draws took place at initial diagnosis, ahead of any treatment. Notes on the study in general: Ophthalmopathy was identified by the model a median about six months ahead of onset.

The sequence was collected from a woman aged 60-70 years with Graves' ophthalmopathy. The sequencing input was blood. The V call is TRBV9, the J call TRBJ2-7; D is tentatively TRBD1 or TRBD2 (5 bases each). The CDR3 reads CAGSGGPGTYYEQYF. The DNA for the CDR3 is TGTGCCGGCAGCGGAGGTCCAGGGACCTACTACGAGCAGTACTTC.